In its sample, the clone carrying this T cell receptor (beta chain) was seen a few times. During active infection, Seattle patients enrolled and were then monitored through disease. The sample comes from a study of blood T cell repertoires in COVID-19. Study as a whole: The analysed material was cDNA or gDNA that came from T cells, B-cell-depleted T cells, or PBMCs.

Germline values: CDR1 MDHEN, CDR2 SYDVKM. Trimming took 2 bases from V and 9 from J; bases not matched to a gene: 7. The CDR3 is 15 residues long. The authors' processing: Estimates of nucleated cell counts were drawn from the amplification of reference gene primers. TCRdb keeps only in-frame clones here, not all; method: immunoSEQ multiplex PCR. That table furnishes V, J and clone size, whereas the DNA furnished D and trimming. The sample lists about 500,000 clones, 85% to 90% occurring once. The specimen was peripheral blood. The rearrangement joins TRBV28 to TRBJ1-6, with 7 bases matching TRBD1. This receptor was obtained from a woman aged 50 to 60 with COVID-19, enrolled during active disease. CDR3 in DNA: TGTGCCAGCAGTTTAAAGGGACAGCCCGTTTCACCCCTCCACTTT. It yields the protein CASSLKGQPVSPLHF.